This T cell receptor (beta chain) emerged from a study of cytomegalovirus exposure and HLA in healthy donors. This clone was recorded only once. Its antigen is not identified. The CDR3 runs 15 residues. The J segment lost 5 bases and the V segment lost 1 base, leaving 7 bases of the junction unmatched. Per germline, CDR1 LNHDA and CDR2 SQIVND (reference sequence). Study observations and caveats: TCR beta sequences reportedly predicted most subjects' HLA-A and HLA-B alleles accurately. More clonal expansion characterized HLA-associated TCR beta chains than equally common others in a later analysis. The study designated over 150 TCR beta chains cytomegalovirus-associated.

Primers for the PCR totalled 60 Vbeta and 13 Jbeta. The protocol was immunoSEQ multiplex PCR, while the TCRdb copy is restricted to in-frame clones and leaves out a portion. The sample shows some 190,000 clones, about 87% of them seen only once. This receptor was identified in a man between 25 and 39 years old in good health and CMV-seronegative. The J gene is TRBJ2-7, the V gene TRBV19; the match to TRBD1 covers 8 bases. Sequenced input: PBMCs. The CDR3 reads CASSIGFQGADEQYF. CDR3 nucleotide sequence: TGTGCCAGTAGTATAGGCTTCCAGGGGGCGGACGAGCAGTACTTC.